Listed below are T cell receptor beta chains from one sample, sequenced in a study of blood T cell repertoires in COVID-19. TCRdb's table, derived via immunoSEQ multiplex PCR, lists solely in-frame clones and lacks some. The sample contains fewer than 350,000 clones, approximately 86% of which appear only once. The sample was peripheral blood. These receptors came from a man aged 18 to 35 with active or convalescent COVID-19. CDR3s leave out the opening cysteine and the closing phenylalanine or tryptophan.

CDR3 length: 15; J gene: TRBJ2-3; V gene: TRBV9; CDR3 protein: ASTASRQGSKSDTQY
CDR3 length: 13; J gene: TRBJ1-1; V gene: TRBV10-3; CDR3 protein: AIRMTGGDSTEAF
CDR3 length: 14; J gene: TRBJ2-7; V gene: TRBV9; CDR3 protein: ASSVRGQGAQDEQY
CDR3 length: 14; J gene: TRBJ2-3; V gene: TRBV4-3; CDR3 protein: ASSQGGQGSTDTQY
CDR3 length: 13; J gene: TRBJ1-2; V gene: TRBV4-1; CDR3 protein: ASSQDRTGAGGYT
CDR3 length: 12; J gene: TRBJ1-5; V gene: TRBV27; CDR3 protein: ASSPTGMNQPQH
CDR3 length: 14; J gene: TRBJ1-4; V gene: TRBV5-1; CDR3 protein: ASSLMGSATNEKLF
CDR3 length: 16; J gene: TRBJ1-2; V gene: TRBV24-1; CDR3 protein: ATSGRTGALLSDYGYT
CDR3 length: 14; J gene: TRBJ1-1; V gene: TRBV21-1; CDR3 protein: ASSKLWGQGGTEAF
CDR3 length: 13; J gene: TRBJ2-5; V gene: TRBV7-6; CDR3 protein: ASSLTTGGSSTQY
CDR3 length: 17; J gene: TRBJ2-7; V gene: TRBV11-2; CDR3 protein: ASSPQKREYYASYYEQY
CDR3 length: 13; J gene: TRBJ1-1; V gene: TRBV5-4; CDR3 protein: ASTTQNRMNTEAF
CDR3 length: 17; J gene: TRBJ2-3; V gene: TRBV7-2; CDR3 protein: ASSLELLAGGLSTDTQY
CDR3 length: 13; J gene: TRBJ2-5; V gene: TRBV3-1/TRBV3-2; CDR3 protein: ASSPGTPISGTQY
CDR3 length: 12; J gene: TRBJ2-7; V gene: TRBV12-5; CDR3 protein: ASGFGTGAYEQY
CDR3 length: 12; J gene: TRBJ1-5; V gene: TRBV5-1; CDR3 protein: ASSLDGGNQPQH
CDR3 length: 13; J gene: TRBJ2-5; V gene: TRBV7-6; CDR3 protein: ASSLAAYLVETQY
CDR3 length: 12; J gene: TRBJ1-1; V gene: TRBV14; CDR3 protein: ASSQAQGRVKAF
CDR3 length: 13; J gene: TRBJ1-1; V gene: TRBV5-1; CDR3 protein: ASRTSTGLDTEAF
CDR3 length: 15; J gene: TRBJ2-3; V gene: TRBV4-3; CDR3 protein: ASSRRRDRGPTDTQY
CDR3 length: 14; J gene: TRBJ2-5; V gene: TRBV7-2; CDR3 protein: ASSAIGTVDKETQY
CDR3 length: 12; J gene: TRBJ2-1; V gene: TRBV19; CDR3 protein: ASIPSLTSGEQF